This T cell receptor beta chain derives from a study of spatial heterogeneity in lung cancer (dated by TCRdb to the late 2010s). Describing the broader study: More beta-chain than alpha-chain transcripts were consistently detected, likely reflecting higher beta-chain transcript abundance. In the raw uncorrected reads, each unique combination of TCR and UMI appeared on average more than ten times. In non-small cell lung cancer, the study made a quantitative comparison of TCR alpha and beta repertoires among multiple tumor regions, matched nontumor lung and blood. TCR repertoire features were related to nonsynonymous mutation counts determined by whole-exome sequencing of tumor tissue. Both alpha and beta chains were TCR-sequenced in approximately 200 tumor regions, approximately 67 matched nontumor lung samples and around 50 PBMC samples obtained at surgery. Summary of the overall study and its limitations: Confirming at a functional level the hypothesis that regional TCRs recognize regional mutations was considered to require additional single-cell paired TCR alpha and beta sequencing. Ubiquitous expanded tumor TCRs showed up in blood more often at tumor resection than at routine follow-up.

In the paper's terms, the time point label means: sample taken at primary tumor resection. Whole RNA extracted from tumor and nontumor lung tissue, or from cryopreserved PBMC samples, was used for TCR sequencing without cell sorting. The donors were 60 to 80 patients from the lung TRACERx cohort who had early-stage, untreated non-small cell lung cancer. A patient was chosen for TCR sequencing only when enough RNA was available from at least two tumor regions. Comment on this clonotype: Its antigen is currently not known. Base-call qualities are not available, and no considerably larger clone is one nucleotide away.

Libraries were constructed by 5' RACE. Sequencing was carried out with a NextSeq 500. The TCR library protocol attached a unique molecular identifier to each TCR cDNA molecule to allow correction of PCR and sequencing errors. From the authors' description of their analysis: TCR identification, UMI-based error correction and CDR3 extraction were all carried out with Decombinator tools. Expanded TCRs were defined as those above a frequency of 2 per 1,000, corresponding to the top 1% of the tumor frequency distribution. Renyi diversity was computed with the R vegan package after each repertoire had been subsampled 100 times to 5,000 TCRs. CDR3 similarity networks were constructed using string-kernel similarity of amino acid triplets, with links drawn between CDR3s whose pairwise similarity was above 0.82. The public reads were quality trimmed at Q25 with fastp and then assembled into clones with MiXCR by TCRdb, keeping productive beta chains. Entries that share a CDR3 protein sequence are merged under the most common genes and DNA. The V and J calls shown here were made by TCRdb, not taken from the authors' results. This sample gives 90,000 to 95,000 distinct CDR3 sequences in total; more than 10% of them show up just once. The leading ten clones occupy 35% to 45% of the sample.

The CDR3 runs 18 residues from the cysteine to the phenylalanine. Only CDR3 DNA remains: 54 bases, in frame from the first base. V and J are trimmed by 4 bases and 3 bases, and the gene matches miss 13 bases of the junction. From the germline V gene (reference sequence), CDR1 is LGHDT and CDR2 is YNNKEL. This material consisted of PBMCs, taken at surgery. The chain is assembled from TRBV3-1 and TRBJ2-2; TRBD2 agrees with 8 junctional bases. The receptor was derived from a male donor with early-stage non-small cell lung cancer. This receptor has the CDR3 CASSPPLGGAGHTGELFF. The sequence in DNA is TGTGCCAGCAGCCCCCCCCTCGGGGGGGCCGGGCACACCGGGGAGCTGTTTTTT.